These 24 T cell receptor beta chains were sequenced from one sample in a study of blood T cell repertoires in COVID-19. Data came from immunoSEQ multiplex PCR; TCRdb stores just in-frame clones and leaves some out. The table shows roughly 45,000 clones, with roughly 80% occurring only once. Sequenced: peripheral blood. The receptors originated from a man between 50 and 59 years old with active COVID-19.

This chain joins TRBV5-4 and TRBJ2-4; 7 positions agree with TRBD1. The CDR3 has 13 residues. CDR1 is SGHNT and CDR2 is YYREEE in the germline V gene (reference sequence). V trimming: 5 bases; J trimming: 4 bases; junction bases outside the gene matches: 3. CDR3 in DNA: TGTGCCAGCAGTCAGGACAGGAAAAACATTCAGTACTTC. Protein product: CASSQDRKNIQYF.

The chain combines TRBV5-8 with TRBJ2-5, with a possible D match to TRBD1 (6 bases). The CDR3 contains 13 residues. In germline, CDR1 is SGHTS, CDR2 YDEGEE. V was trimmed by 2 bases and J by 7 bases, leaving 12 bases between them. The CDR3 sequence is CASSFTGPGTQYF. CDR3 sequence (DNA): TGTGCCAGCAGCTTCACAGGGCCCGGGACCCAGTACTTC. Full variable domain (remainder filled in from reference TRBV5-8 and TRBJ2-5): EAGVTQSPTHLIKTRGQQATLRCSPISGHTSVYWYQQALGLGLQFLLWYDEGEERNRGNFPPRFSGRQFPNYSSELNVNALELEDSALYLCASSFTGPGTQYFGPGTRLLVL.

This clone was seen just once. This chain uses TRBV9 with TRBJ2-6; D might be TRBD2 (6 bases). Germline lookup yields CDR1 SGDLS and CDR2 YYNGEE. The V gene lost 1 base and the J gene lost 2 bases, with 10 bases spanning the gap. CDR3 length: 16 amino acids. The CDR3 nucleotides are TGTGCCAGCAGCGTAAGCGGGCGAACTGGGGCCAACGTCCTGACTTTC. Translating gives CASSVSGRTGANVLTF.

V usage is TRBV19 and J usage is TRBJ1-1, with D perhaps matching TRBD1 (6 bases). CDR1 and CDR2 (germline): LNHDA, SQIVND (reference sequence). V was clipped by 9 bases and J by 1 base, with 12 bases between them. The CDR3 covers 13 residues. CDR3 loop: CASDGQPNTEAFF. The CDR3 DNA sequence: TGTGCCAGCGACGGACAGCCGAACACTGAAGCTTTCTTT.

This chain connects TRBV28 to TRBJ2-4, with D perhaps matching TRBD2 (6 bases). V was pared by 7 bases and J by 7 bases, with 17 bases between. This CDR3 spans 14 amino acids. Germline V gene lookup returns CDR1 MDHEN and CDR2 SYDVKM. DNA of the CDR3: TGTGCCAGCAACCCTGGGGGTGGGAGGAACATTCAGTACTTC. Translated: CASNPGGGRNIQYF.

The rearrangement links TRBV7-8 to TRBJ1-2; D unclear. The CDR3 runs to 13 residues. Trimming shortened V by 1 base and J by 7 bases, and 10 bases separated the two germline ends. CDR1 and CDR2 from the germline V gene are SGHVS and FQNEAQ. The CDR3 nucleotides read TGTGCCAGCAGCTTAGAGAGGACTCTTGGCTACACCTTC. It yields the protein CASSLERTLGYTF.

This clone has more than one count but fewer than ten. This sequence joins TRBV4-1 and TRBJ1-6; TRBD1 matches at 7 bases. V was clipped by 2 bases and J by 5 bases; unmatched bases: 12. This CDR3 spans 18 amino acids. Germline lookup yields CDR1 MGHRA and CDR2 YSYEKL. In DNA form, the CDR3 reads TGCGCCAGCAGCCAACAAGGGGGCTGGCAGCGGAATAATTCACCCCTCCACTTT. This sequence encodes CASSQQGGWQRNNSPLHF.

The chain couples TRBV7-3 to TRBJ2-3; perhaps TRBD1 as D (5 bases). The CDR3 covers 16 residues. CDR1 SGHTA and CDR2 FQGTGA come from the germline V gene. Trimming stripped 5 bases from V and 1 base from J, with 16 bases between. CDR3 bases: TGTGCCAGCAGCCCGAGATCGGGCAGGGGCACAGATACGCAGTATTTT. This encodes CASSPRSGRGTDTQYF.

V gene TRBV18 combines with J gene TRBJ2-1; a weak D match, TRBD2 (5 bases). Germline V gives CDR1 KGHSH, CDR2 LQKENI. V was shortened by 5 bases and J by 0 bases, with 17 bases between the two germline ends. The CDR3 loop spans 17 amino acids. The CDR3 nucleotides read TGTGCCAGCTCAATTTGGGGTCGGAGGAGCTCCTACAATGAGCAGTTCTTC. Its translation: CASSIWGRRSSYNEQFF. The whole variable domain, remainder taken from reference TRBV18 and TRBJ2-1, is NAGVMQNPRHLVRRRGQEARLRCSPMKGHSHVYWYRQLPEEGLKFMVYLQKENIIDESGMPKERFSAEFPKEGPSILRIQQVVRGDSAAYFCASSIWGRRSSYNEQFFGPGTRLTVL.

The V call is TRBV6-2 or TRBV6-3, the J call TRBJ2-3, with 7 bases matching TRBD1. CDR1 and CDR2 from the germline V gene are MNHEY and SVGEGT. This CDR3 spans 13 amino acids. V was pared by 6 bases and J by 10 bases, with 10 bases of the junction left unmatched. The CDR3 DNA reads TGTGCCAGCAGCCTCTGGGAACAGGGGCCGCAGTATTTT. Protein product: CASSLWEQGPQYF.

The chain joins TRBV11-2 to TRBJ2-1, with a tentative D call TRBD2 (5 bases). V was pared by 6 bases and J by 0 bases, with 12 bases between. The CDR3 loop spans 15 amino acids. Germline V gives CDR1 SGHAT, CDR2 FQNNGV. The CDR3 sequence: CASRRTESSYNEQFF. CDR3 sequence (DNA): TGTGCCAGCAGACGGACTGAGAGCTCCTACAATGAGCAGTTCTTC.

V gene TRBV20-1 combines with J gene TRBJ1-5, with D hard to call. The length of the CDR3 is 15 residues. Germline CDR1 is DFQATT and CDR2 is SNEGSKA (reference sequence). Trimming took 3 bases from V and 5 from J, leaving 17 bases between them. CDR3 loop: CSASRGRLEYQPQHF. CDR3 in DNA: TGCAGTGCTAGTCGCGGCAGATTGGAATATCAGCCCCAGCATTTT.

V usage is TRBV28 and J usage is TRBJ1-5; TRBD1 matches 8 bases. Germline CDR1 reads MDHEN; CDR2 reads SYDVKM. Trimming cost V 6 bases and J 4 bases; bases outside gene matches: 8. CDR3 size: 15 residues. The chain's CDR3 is CASSSSYRGNQPQHF. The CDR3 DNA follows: TGTGCCAGCAGCTCTAGTTACAGGGGGAATCAGCCCCAGCATTTT.

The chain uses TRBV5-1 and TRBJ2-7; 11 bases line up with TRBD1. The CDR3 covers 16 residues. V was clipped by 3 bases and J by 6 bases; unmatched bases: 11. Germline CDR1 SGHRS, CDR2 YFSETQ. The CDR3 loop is CASSWTGGARGVEQYF. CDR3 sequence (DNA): TGCGCCAGCAGCTGGACAGGGGGCGCGAGGGGAGTCGAGCAGTACTTC. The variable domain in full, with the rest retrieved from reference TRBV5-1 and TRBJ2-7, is KAGVTQTPRYLIKTRGQQVTLSCSPISGHRSVSWYQQTPGQGLQFLFEYFSETQRNKGNFPGRFSGRQFSNSRSEMNVSTLELGDSALYLCASSWTGGARGVEQYFGPGTRLTVT.

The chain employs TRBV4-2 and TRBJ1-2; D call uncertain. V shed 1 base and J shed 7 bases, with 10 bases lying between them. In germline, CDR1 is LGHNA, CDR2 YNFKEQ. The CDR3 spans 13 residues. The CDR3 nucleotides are TGTGCCAGCAGCCAAGGGTTCTCGGGTGGCTACACCTTC. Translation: CASSQGFSGGYTF.

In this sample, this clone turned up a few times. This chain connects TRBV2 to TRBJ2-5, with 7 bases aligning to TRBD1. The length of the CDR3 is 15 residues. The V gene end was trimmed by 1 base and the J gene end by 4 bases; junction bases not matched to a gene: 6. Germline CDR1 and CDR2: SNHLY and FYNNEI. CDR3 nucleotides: TGTGCCAGCAGTGAAGTCGGAAGGGGGCCAGAGACCCAGTACTTC. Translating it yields CASSEVGRGPETQYF.

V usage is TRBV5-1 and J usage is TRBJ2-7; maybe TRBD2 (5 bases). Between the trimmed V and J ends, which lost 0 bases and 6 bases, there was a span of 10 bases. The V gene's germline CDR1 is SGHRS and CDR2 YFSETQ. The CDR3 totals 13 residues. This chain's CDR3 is CASSLGLALEQYF. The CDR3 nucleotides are TGCGCCAGCAGCTTGGGTCTAGCTCTCGAGCAGTACTTC.

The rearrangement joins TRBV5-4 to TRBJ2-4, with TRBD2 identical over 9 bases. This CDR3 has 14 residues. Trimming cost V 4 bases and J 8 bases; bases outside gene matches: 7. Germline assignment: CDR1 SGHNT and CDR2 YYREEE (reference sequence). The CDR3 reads CASSRAGGHDIQYF. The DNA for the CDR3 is TGTGCCAGCAGCCGAGCGGGAGGTCATGACATTCAGTACTTC.

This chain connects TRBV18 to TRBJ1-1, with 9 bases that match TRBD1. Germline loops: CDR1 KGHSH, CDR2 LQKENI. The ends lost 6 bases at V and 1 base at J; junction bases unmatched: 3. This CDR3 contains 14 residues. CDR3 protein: CASSRGQGNTEAFF. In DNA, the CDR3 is TGTGCCAGCTCCCGGGGACAGGGGAACACTGAAGCTTTCTTT.

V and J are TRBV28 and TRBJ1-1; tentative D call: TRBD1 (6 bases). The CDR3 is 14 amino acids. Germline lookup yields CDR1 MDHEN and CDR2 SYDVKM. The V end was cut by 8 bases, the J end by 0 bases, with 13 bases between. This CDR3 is CASSRTGMNTEAFF. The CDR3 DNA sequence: TGTGCCAGCTCACGAACAGGGATGAACACTGAAGCTTTCTTT. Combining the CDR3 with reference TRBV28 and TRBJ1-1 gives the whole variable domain DVKVTQSSRYLVKRTGEKVFLECVQDMDHENMFWYRQDPGLGLRLIYFSYDVKMKEKGDIPEGYSVSREKKERFSLILESASTNQTSMYLCASSRTGMNTEAFFGQGTRLTVV.

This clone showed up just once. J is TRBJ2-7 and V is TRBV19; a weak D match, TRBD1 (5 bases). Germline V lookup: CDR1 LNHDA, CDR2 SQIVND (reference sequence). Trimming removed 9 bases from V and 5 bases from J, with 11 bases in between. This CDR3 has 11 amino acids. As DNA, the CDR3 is TGTGCCAGCCAACAGGCAGACGAGCAGTACTTC. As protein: CASQQADEQYF.

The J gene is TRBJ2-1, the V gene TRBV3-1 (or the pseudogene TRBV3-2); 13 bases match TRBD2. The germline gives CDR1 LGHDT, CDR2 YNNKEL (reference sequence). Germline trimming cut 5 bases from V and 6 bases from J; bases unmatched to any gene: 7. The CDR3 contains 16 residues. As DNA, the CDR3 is TGTGCCAGCAGCAAAAGGACTAGCGGGGGTGTCAATGAGCAGTTCTTC. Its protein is CASSKRTSGGVNEQFF.

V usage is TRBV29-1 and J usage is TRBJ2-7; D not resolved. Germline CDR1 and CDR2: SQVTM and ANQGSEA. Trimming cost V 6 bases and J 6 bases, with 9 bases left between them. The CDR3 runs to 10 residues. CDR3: CSVLVVEQYF. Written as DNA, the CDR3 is TGCAGCGTCCTTGTCGTCGAGCAGTACTTC.

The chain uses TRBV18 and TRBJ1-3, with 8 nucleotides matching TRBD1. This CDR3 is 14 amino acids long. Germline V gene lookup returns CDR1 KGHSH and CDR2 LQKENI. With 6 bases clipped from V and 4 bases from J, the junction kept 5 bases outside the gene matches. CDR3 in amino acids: CASSSTGAGNTIYF. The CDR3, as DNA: TGTGCCAGCTCCTCGACAGGGGCCGGAAACACCATATATTTT. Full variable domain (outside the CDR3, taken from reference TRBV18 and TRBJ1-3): NAGVMQNPRHLVRRRGQEARLRCSPMKGHSHVYWYRQLPEEGLKFMVYLQKENIIDESGMPKERFSAEFPKEGPSILRIQQVVRGDSAAYFCASSSTGAGNTIYFGEGSWLTVV.